Here is one T cell receptor beta chain with its context. These data belong to a study of blood T cell repertoires in COVID-19. Study-wide background: PBMCs, B-cell-depleted T cells, or T cells were the source of the cDNA or gDNA that made up the material.

The CDR3 covers 12 residues. Germline trimming cut 5 bases from V and 10 bases from J; bases unmatched to any gene: 6. The germline V gene encodes CDR1 LGHDT and CDR2 YNNKEL (reference sequence). Using immunoSEQ multiplex PCR, the repertoire was profiled, and TCRdb retains in-frame clones only, with some absent. This sample yields a few hundred thousand clones, of which about three quarters are seen a single time; about 3% belongs to the top ten. V gene TRBV3-1 (or the pseudogene TRBV3-2) combines with J gene TRBJ2-3; the match to TRBD2 covers 7 bases. The source of this sequence is an elderly woman with acute or convalescent COVID-19. The sequencing input was peripheral blood. The CDR3: CASSMGGGPQYF. The CDR3 coding sequence is TGTGCCAGCAGCATGGGGGGGGGTCCGCAGTATTTT.